Listed below are T cell receptor beta chains from one sample, sequenced in a study of T cells in Graves' hyperthyroidism and ophthalmopathy. TCRdb re-derived calls from the multiplex PCR reads in MiXCR, one entry per CDR3 protein. The sample includes roughly 510,000 distinct CDR3 sequences, approximately 48% of them seen just once. Material: peripheral blood or thyroid tissue (not recorded which). The receptors were gathered from an adult woman with Graves' disease, either hyperthyroidism or ophthalmopathy (not recorded which). Both conserved end residues are part of each CDR3. The order of the fields is clone size, V gene, J gene, D gene, CDR3 protein, CDR3 DNA. A D gene is named only where the DNA matches it firmly. A row's size may be missing; if present it is once, few, many or a size class.

abundance: .; v_gene: TRBV15; j_gene: TRBJ1-4; d_gene: TRBD1; CDR3aa: CATSRSGGSAEKLFF; CDR3nt: TGTGCCACCAGCAGATCAGGGGGCTCGGCTGAAAAACTGTTTTTT
abundance: .; v_gene: TRBV29-1; j_gene: TRBJ2-1; d_gene: .; CDR3aa: CSVEGYNGQFF; CDR3nt: TGCAGCGTTGAAGGCTACAATGGGCAGTTCTTC
abundance: .; v_gene: TRBV9; j_gene: TRBJ1-6; d_gene: .; CDR3aa: CASLSDQGNSPLHF; CDR3nt: TGTGCCAGCTTATCGGATCAGGGTAATTCACCCCTCCACTTT
abundance: many; v_gene: TRBV6-1; j_gene: TRBJ1-1; d_gene: .; CDR3aa: CASSEAAGRAFF; CDR3nt: TGTGCCAGCAGTGAAGCGGCAGGGCGAGCTTTCTTT
abundance: .; v_gene: TRBV24-1; j_gene: TRBJ1-1; d_gene: .; CDR3aa: CATSDQGYTEAFF; CDR3nt: TGTGCCACCAGTGACCAGGGGTATACTGAAGCTTTCTTT
abundance: .; v_gene: TRBV7-2; j_gene: TRBJ2-7; d_gene: .; CDR3aa: CASSSIWVGQYF; CDR3nt: TGTGCCAGCAGTTCAATTTGGGTCGGGCAGTACTTC
abundance: .; v_gene: TRBV27; j_gene: TRBJ2-5; d_gene: .; CDR3aa: CASSFAGTLGETQYF; CDR3nt: TGTGCCAGCAGTTTCGCCGGGACCCTGGGTGAGACCCAGTACTTC
abundance: many; v_gene: TRBV29-1; j_gene: TRBJ1-1; d_gene: .; CDR3aa: CSVLPGETEAFF; CDR3nt: TGCAGCGTGCTCCCGGGTGAGACTGAAGCTTTCTTT
abundance: many; v_gene: TRBV20-1; j_gene: TRBJ1-6; d_gene: .; CDR3aa: CSANRGKDSPLHF; CDR3nt: TGCAGTGCTAATAGGGGAAAGGATTCACCCCTCCACTTT
abundance: .; v_gene: TRBV7-3; j_gene: TRBJ1-4; d_gene: .; CDR3aa: CASSLAGPYSGKLFF; CDR3nt: TGTGCCAGCAGCCTAGCAGGGCCTTACTCTGGAAAACTGTTTTTT
abundance: .; v_gene: TRBV6-1; j_gene: TRBJ2-3; d_gene: TRBD1; CDR3aa: CASSEEPTGGSSTDTQYF; CDR3nt: TGTGCCAGCAGTGAAGAACCGACAGGGGGATCTAGCACAGATACGCAGTATTTT
abundance: .; v_gene: TRBV4-1; j_gene: TRBJ1-2; d_gene: TRBD1; CDR3aa: CASSQGDSFNYGYTF; CDR3nt: TGCGCCAGCAGCCAAGGGGACAGTTTTAACTATGGCTACACCTTC
abundance: many; v_gene: TRBV7-9; j_gene: TRBJ2-7; d_gene: .; CDR3aa: CASSFPTGGGEQYF; CDR3nt: TGTGCCAGCAGCTTCCCAACAGGGGGGGGCGAGCAGTACTTC
abundance: many; v_gene: TRBV27; j_gene: TRBJ2-7; d_gene: .; CDR3aa: CASSPRAGYEQYF; CDR3nt: TGTGCCAGCAGTCCCCGTGCAGGCTACGAGCAGTACTTC
abundance: many; v_gene: TRBV7-8; j_gene: TRBJ1-2; d_gene: .; CDR3aa: CASSNPGRTRDGYTF; CDR3nt: TGTGCCAGCAGCAACCCGGGAAGGACGAGAGATGGCTACACCTTC
abundance: .; v_gene: TRBV20-1; j_gene: TRBJ2-6; d_gene: TRBD2; CDR3aa: CSARRSRGGGSGANVLTF; CDR3nt: TGCAGTGCTAGGCGCTCCCGGGGCGGGGGCTCTGGGGCCAACGTCCTGACTTTC
abundance: few; v_gene: TRBV4-1; j_gene: TRBJ1-3; d_gene: .; CDR3aa: CASSQPTSGPKNTIYF; CDR3nt: TGCGCCAGCAGCCAACCTACCTCGGGACCTAAGAACACCATATATTTT
abundance: once; v_gene: TRBV12-3/TRBV12-4; j_gene: TRBJ2-7; d_gene: TRBD1; CDR3aa: CASSWATGGLYEQYF; CDR3nt: TGTGCCAGCAGTTGGGCCACAGGGGGTCTATACGAGCAGTACTTC
abundance: .; v_gene: TRBV20-1; j_gene: TRBJ2-5; d_gene: TRBD2; CDR3aa: CSAFPSGKETQYF; CDR3nt: TGCAGTGCTTTTCCTAGCGGAAAAGAGACCCAGTACTTC
abundance: .; v_gene: TRBV10-3; j_gene: TRBJ2-3; d_gene: TRBD1; CDR3aa: CASSSDRRNTQYF; CDR3nt: TGTGCCAGCAGCTCGGACAGGAGGAATACGCAGTATTTT
abundance: .; v_gene: TRBV4-1; j_gene: TRBJ1-5; d_gene: .; CDR3aa: CASSPAGGLNQPQHF; CDR3nt: TGCGCCAGCAGCCCAGCTGGGGGTCTCAATCAGCCCCAGCATTTT
abundance: many; v_gene: TRBV10-3; j_gene: TRBJ1-1; d_gene: TRBD1; CDR3aa: CAIKGQTNTEAFF; CDR3nt: TGTGCCATTAAGGGACAGACGAACACTGAAGCTTTCTTT
abundance: .; v_gene: TRBV7-7; j_gene: TRBJ2-5; d_gene: TRBD1; CDR3aa: CASSRGTGSLETQYF; CDR3nt: TGTGCCAGCAGCAGAGGGACAGGGTCGTTAGAGACCCAGTACTTC
abundance: .; v_gene: TRBV7-2; j_gene: TRBJ1-1; d_gene: .; CDR3aa: CASSLAGNVDTEAFF; CDR3nt: TGTGCCAGCAGCTTAGCCGGCAACGTGGACACTGAAGCTTTCTTT
abundance: .; v_gene: TRBV6-5; j_gene: TRBJ1-2; d_gene: .; CDR3aa: CASSYSAGGLDGYTF; CDR3nt: TGTGCCAGCAGTTACTCCGCCGGGGGTTTGGATGGCTACACCTTC
abundance: many; v_gene: TRBV7-9; j_gene: TRBJ2-2; d_gene: TRBD2; CDR3aa: CASSTSGSVTGELFF; CDR3nt: TGTGCCAGCAGCACCAGCGGGAGCGTCACCGGGGAGCTGTTTTTT
abundance: .; v_gene: TRBV3-1; j_gene: TRBJ2-7; d_gene: .; CDR3aa: CASSQDWATYEQYF; CDR3nt: TGTGCCAGCAGCCAAGATTGGGCCACATACGAGCAGTACTTC
abundance: .; v_gene: TRBV5-1; j_gene: TRBJ1-2; d_gene: TRBD1; CDR3aa: CASSIEQGADPLNYGYTF; CDR3nt: TGCGCCAGCAGCATCGAACAGGGGGCTGACCCCCTAAACTATGGCTACACCTTC
abundance: many; v_gene: TRBV9; j_gene: TRBJ2-7; d_gene: TRBD2; CDR3aa: CASSDGSGTYEQYF; CDR3nt: TGTGCCAGCAGCGATGGTAGCGGGACCTACGAGCAGTACTTC
abundance: few; v_gene: TRBV7-9; j_gene: TRBJ2-7; d_gene: TRBD1; CDR3aa: CASQGTGPYEQYF; CDR3nt: TGTGCCAGCCAAGGGACAGGGCCCTACGAGCAGTACTTC
abundance: once; v_gene: TRBV29-1; j_gene: TRBJ2-7; d_gene: .; CDR3aa: CSVEDHRGAGYEQYF; CDR3nt: TGCAGCGTTGAAGATCATCGAGGGGCCGGTTACGAGCAGTACTTC
abundance: many; v_gene: TRBV2; j_gene: TRBJ1-1; d_gene: .; CDR3aa: CASKSGVNTEAFF; CDR3nt: TGTGCCAGCAAATCAGGGGTGAACACTGAAGCTTTCTTT
abundance: .; v_gene: TRBV7-7; j_gene: TRBJ2-7; d_gene: TRBD2; CDR3aa: CARVGPSGRMGEQYF; CDR3nt: TGTGCTAGGGTGGGGCCTAGCGGGAGAATGGGCGAGCAGTACTTC
abundance: many; v_gene: TRBV20-1; j_gene: TRBJ1-1; d_gene: .; CDR3aa: CSGHKNTEAFF; CDR3nt: TGCAGTGGACATAAGAACACTGAAGCTTTCTTT
abundance: many; v_gene: TRBV3-1; j_gene: TRBJ1-2; d_gene: .; CDR3aa: CASSQPIEGYTF; CDR3nt: TGTGCCAGCAGCCAACCTATAGAGGGCTACACCTTC
abundance: .; v_gene: TRBV4-2; j_gene: TRBJ1-4; d_gene: .; CDR3aa: CASSQDPGEKLFF; CDR3nt: TGTGCCAGCAGCCAAGACCCGGGCGAAAAACTGTTTTTT
abundance: many; v_gene: TRBV19; j_gene: TRBJ1-6; d_gene: TRBD1; CDR3aa: CASSVRQGPKEMSSPLHF; CDR3nt: TGTGCCAGTAGTGTTCGACAGGGTCCGAAGGAGATGTCTTCACCCCTCCACTTT